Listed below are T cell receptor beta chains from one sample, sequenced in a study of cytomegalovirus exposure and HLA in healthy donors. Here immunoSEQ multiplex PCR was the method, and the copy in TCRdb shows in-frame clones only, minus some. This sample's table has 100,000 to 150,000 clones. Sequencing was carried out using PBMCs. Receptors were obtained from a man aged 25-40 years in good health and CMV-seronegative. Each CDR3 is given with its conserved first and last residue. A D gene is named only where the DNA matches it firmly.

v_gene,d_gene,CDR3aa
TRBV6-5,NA,CASSPREVTNTQYF
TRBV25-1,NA,CASSVTGSTDTQYF
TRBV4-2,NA,CASSPSNSGNQPQHF
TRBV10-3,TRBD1,CAISEEGTASSRDTGELFF
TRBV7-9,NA,CASSPDSNTEAFF
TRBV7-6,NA,CASSLAHNRYYGYTF
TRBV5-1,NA,CASSLGASSPATNEKLFF
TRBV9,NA,CASSAYRDYGYTF
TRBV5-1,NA,CASSAFTGNTGELFF
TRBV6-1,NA,CASSDEGYRTNEKLFF
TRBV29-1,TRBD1,CSATGGREKLFF
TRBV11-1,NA,CASSPRWAGVVTDTQYF
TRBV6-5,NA,CASSSAGLMNTEAFF
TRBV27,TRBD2,CASSPISLGLAGVYEQYF
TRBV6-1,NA,CASSDYRAYRF
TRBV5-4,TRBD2,CASSSPGLADRSSYEQYF
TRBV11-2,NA,CASSPTEGRGYTF
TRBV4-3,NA,CASSPQGTTNEKLFF
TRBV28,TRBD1,CASSLAGQGLGYTF
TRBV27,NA,CASTRQGGGIEQYF
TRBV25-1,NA,CASSPGGTQYF
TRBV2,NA,CASRGSPSVPAYEQYF
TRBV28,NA,CASSLGMGGTDTQYF
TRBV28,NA,CASTGATGISNQPQHF
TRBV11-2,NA,CASSLVNEQFF
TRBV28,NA,CASRIGVEGARNQPQHF
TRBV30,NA,CAWSVDSSYGYTF
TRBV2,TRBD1,CASSGGQGPYEQYF
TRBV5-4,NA,CASSFTGINTIYF
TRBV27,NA,CASSWARGDHYTYEQYF
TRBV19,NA,CATMPPGTNGWGLFF
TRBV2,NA,CASSEGRSSYNEQFF
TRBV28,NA,CASSLNTGELFF
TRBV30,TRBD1,CAWGPGQLTGTQYF
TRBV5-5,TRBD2,CASSFVEAGGPGGELFF
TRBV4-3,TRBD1,CASSANRGTNEKLFF